This entry concerns a single TCR beta chain. Its antigen is not identified. Genomic DNA provided the template from which TCR beta VDJ and CDR3 profiles were obtained. TCRdb reprocessed the reads via MiXCR and lists one record per CDR3 protein. This sample yields 200,000 to 300,000 distinct CDR3 sequences, of which more than 40% are seen a single time; less than 9% belongs to the top ten. CD8+CD57+ cell expansion had been shown by flow cytometry in patients chosen for sequencing. Every patient had severe acquired aplastic anemia. This sample was included in a study of CD8+CD57+ T cells in acquired aplastic anemia. Study-level results: CD8+ Simpson's diversity in patients was not significantly different from that in controls.

This receptor was taken from a human donor with aplastic anemia. Material for sequencing was sorted CD4+, CD8+, or CD8+CD57+ T cells (not recorded which) from PBMCs.

This CDR3 reads CASSPGLAGDLTDSSYEQYF. CDR3 DNA: TGTGCCAGCAGCCCCGGACTAGCGGGAGATTTAACGGATAGCTCCTACGAGCAGTACTTC. The V and J genes are TRBV7-6 and TRBJ2-7; 13 bases map to TRBD2. Germline values: CDR1 SGHVS, CDR2 FNYEAQ. The CDR3 consists of 20 residues. V shed 5 bases, J shed 0 bases, and the junction held 16 bases outside the gene matches.